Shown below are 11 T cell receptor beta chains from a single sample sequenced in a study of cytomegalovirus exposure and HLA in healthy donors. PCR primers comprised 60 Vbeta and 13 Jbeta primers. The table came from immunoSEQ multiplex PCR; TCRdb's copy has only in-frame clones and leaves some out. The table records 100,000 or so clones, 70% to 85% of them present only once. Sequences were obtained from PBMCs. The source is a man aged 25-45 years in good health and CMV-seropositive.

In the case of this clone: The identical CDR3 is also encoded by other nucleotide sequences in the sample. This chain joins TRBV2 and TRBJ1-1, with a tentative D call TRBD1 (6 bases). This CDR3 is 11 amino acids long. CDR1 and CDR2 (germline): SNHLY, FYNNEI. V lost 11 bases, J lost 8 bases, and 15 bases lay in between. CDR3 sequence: CALERGAEAFF. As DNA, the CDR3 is TGTGCCCTGGAGCGGGGGGCAGAAGCTTTCTTT.

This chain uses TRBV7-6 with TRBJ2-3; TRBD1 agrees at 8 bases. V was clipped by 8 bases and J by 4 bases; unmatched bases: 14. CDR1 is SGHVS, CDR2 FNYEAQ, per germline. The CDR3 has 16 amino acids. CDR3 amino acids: CASSFAPPGGADTQYF. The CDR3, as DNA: TGTGCCAGCTCATTCGCCCCCCCAGGGGGCGCAGATACGCAGTATTTT.

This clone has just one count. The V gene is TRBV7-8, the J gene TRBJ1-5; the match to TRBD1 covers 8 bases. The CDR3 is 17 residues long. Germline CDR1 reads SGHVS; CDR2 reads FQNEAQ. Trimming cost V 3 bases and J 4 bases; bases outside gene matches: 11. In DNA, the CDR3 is TGTGCCAGCAGCTTTAACTTCCGACAGGGGTCTAATCAGCCCCAGCATTTT. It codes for CASSFNFRQGSNQPQHF. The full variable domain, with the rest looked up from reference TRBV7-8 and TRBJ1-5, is GAGVSQSPRYKVAKRGQDVALRCDPISGHVSLFWYQQALGQGPEFLTYFQNEAQLDKSGLPSDRFFAERPEGSVSTLKIQRTQQEDSAVYLCASSFNFRQGSNQPQHFGDGTRLSIL.

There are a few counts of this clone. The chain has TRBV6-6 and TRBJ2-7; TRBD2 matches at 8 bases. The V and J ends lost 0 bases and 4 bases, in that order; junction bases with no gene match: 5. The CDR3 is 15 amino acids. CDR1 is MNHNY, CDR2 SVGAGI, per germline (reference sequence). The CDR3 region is CASSYSREGLYEQYF. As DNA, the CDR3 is TGTGCCAGCAGTTACTCACGGGAGGGTTTGTACGAGCAGTACTTC.

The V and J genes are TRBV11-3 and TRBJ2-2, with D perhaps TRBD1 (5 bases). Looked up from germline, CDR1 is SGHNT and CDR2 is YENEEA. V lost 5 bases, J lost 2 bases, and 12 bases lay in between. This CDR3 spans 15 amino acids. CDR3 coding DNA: TGTGCCAGCAGCGATGTACAGGATAACACCGGGGAGCTGTTTTTT. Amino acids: CASSDVQDNTGELFF. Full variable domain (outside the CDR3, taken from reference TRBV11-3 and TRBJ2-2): EAGVVQSPRYKIIEKKQPVAFWCNPISGHNTLYWYLQNLGQGPELLIRYENEEAVDDSQLPKDRFSAERLKGVDSTLKIQPAELGDSAVYLCASSDVQDNTGELFFGEGSRLTVL.

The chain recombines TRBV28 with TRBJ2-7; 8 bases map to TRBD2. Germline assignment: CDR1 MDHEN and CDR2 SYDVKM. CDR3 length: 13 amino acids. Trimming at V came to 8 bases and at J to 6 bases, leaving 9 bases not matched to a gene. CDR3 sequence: CASGIAGLGEQYF. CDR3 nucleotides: TGTGCCAGCGGAATAGCGGGACTGGGCGAGCAGTACTTC.

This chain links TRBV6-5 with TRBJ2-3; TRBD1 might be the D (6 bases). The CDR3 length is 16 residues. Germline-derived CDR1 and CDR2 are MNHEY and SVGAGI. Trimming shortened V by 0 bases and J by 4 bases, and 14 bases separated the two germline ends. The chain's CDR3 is CASSYSTPPGADTQYF. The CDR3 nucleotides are TGTGCCAGCAGTTACTCGACCCCTCCAGGGGCAGATACGCAGTATTTT.

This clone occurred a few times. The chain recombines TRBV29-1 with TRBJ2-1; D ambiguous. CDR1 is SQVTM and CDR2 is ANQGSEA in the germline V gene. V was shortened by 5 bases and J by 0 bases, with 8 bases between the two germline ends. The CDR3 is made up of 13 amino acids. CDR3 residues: CSVTESSYNEQFF. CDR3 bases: TGCAGCGTTACAGAGAGCTCCTACAATGAGCAGTTCTTC.

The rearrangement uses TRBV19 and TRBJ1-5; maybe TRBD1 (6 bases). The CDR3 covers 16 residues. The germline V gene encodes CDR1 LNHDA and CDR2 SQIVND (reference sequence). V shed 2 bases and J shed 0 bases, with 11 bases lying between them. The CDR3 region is CASSILRTVSNQPQHF. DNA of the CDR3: TGTGCCAGTAGTATACTACGGACAGTTAGCAATCAGCCCCAGCATTTT. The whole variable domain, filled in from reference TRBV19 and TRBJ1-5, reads DGGITQSPKYLFRKEGQNVTLSCEQNLNHDAMYWYRQDPGQGLRLIYYSQIVNDFQKGDIAEGYSVSREKKESFPLTVTSAQKNPTAFYLCASSILRTVSNQPQHFGDGTRLSIL.

The CDR3 nucleotides read TGCGCCAGCAGCCCGCGAGATGACAGGGGTACCTACGAGCAGTACTTC. Translated: CASSPRDDRGTYEQYF. The chain links TRBV5-1 to TRBJ2-7; TRBD1 matches at 8 bases. Germline V gene lookup returns CDR1 SGHRS and CDR2 YFSETQ. J lost 2 bases, V lost 4 bases, and 11 bases had no gene match. The CDR3 length is 16 residues. Together with reference TRBV5-1 and TRBJ2-7, the CDR3 gives the full variable domain: KAGVTQTPRYLIKTRGQQVTLSCSPISGHRSVSWYQQTPGQGLQFLFEYFSETQRNKGNFPGRFSGRQFSNSRSEMNVSTLELGDSALYLCASSPRDDRGTYEQYFGPGTRLTVT.

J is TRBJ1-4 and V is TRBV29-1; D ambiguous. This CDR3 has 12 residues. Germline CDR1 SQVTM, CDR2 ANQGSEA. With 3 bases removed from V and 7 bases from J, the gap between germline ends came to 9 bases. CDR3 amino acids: CSVDRGGEKLFF. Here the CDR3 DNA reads TGCAGCGTTGATAGAGGAGGTGAAAAACTGTTTTTT.